Presented here are 20 T cell receptor beta chains from one specimen sequenced in a study of blood T cell repertoires in COVID-19. Clones were read by immunoSEQ multiplex PCR, and TCRdb kept only the in-frame ones, dropping some. The sample gives more than 100,000 clones, approximately 80% of which show up once; around 17% is in the top ten. The sequencing sample was made of peripheral blood. The receptors come from a woman between 50 and 59 years old with acute or convalescent COVID-19.

V gene TRBV28 combines with J gene TRBJ1-2; D is unresolved. The V gene's germline CDR1 is MDHEN and CDR2 SYDVKM. This CDR3 contains 12 residues. The V end lost 5 bases, the J end lost 5 bases, and 9 bases lay between the germline ends. The chain's CDR3 is CASSPLVYGYTF. The CDR3 DNA sequence: TGTGCCAGCAGTCCCCTCGTATATGGCTACACCTTC.

The chain couples TRBV19 to TRBJ1-2, with D perhaps matching TRBD1 (6 bases). V lost 3 bases to trimming and J lost 6 bases, with 11 bases between them. Germline assignment: CDR1 LNHDA and CDR2 SQIVND (reference sequence). The CDR3 extends over 13 amino acids. CDR3 residues: CASSIGQSNGYTF. Here the CDR3 DNA reads TGTGCCAGTAGTATCGGACAGAGCAATGGCTACACCTTC.

The CDR3 region has the DNA TGTGCCAGCAGTCCACCCCAGGGGAGCTCCTATAATTCACCCCTCCACTTT. Residues: CASSPPQGSSYNSPLHF. This chain connects TRBV6-6 to TRBJ1-6; D is perhaps TRBD1 (6 bases). V was trimmed by 5 bases and J by 0 bases, leaving 14 bases between them. This CDR3 comprises 17 residues. Germline CDR1 and CDR2: MNHNY and SVGAGI (reference sequence).

The rearrangement uses TRBV10-1 and TRBJ2-7; 10 nucleotides align to TRBD2. V gave up 2 bases and J gave up 0 bases; unmatched junction bases: 4. The germline V gene has CDR1 WNHNN and CDR2 SYGVQD (reference sequence). The CDR3 spans 16 residues. The CDR3 nucleotides are TGCGCCAGCAGTGAGCTAGCGGGGGTGCTCTCCTACGAGCAGTACTTC. It translates to CASSELAGVLSYEQYF.

This clone was recorded only once. The V call is TRBV7-6, the J call TRBJ2-7; 8 positions match TRBD1. The CDR3 covers 15 residues. Germline trimming cut 1 base from V and 1 base from J; bases unmatched to any gene: 3. From germline, CDR1 is SGHVS and CDR2 FNYEAQ. The DNA of the CDR3 is TGTGCCAGCAGCTTAGGAGGACAGGGTTCCTACGAGCAGTACTTC. Its translation is CASSLGGQGSYEQYF. The variable domain in full, with the rest retrieved from reference TRBV7-6 and TRBJ2-7, is GAGVSQSPRYKVTKRGQDVALRCDPISGHVSLYWYRQALGQGPEFLTYFNYEAQQDKSGLPNDRFSAERPEGSISTLTIQRTEQRDSAMYRCASSLGGQGSYEQYFGPGTRLTVT.

The rearrangement links TRBV18 to TRBJ1-2, with 9 bases identical to TRBD1. Germline CDR1 is KGHSH and CDR2 is LQKENI. V shed 2 bases, J shed 4 bases, and the junction held 5 bases outside the gene matches. The CDR3 spans 15 residues. The CDR3 loop reads CASSPSDRGGYGYTF. The CDR3 bases are TGTGCCAGCTCACCATCGGACAGGGGCGGCTATGGCTACACCTTC. The full variable domain, its missing parts supplied by reference TRBV18 and TRBJ1-2, is NAGVMQNPRHLVRRRGQEARLRCSPMKGHSHVYWYRQLPEEGLKFMVYLQKENIIDESGMPKERFSAEFPKEGPSILRIQQVVRGDSAAYFCASSPSDRGGYGYTFGSGTRLTVV.

The chain carries TRBV10-3 and TRBJ1-2; a possible D gene is TRBD1 (5 bases). The germline V gene has CDR1 ENHRY and CDR2 SYGVKD. CDR3 length: 14 residues. V lost 3 bases, J lost 3 bases, and 11 bases lay in between. CDR3 nucleotide sequence: TGTGCCATCAGTGACAGGGCTAATGACTATGGCTACACCTTC. Translating it yields CAISDRANDYGYTF.

The DNA for the CDR3 is TGTGCCAGCAGCAGGAGCCCCAATCAGCCCCAGCATTTT. Residues: CASSRSPNQPQHF. The rearrangement uses TRBV7-6 and TRBJ1-5; D is uncertain. V lost 5 bases to trimming and J lost 3 bases, with 8 bases between them. CDR3 length: 13 residues. CDR1 and CDR2 (germline): SGHVS, FNYEAQ.

The chain carries TRBV19 and TRBJ2-7; D gene uncertain. The CDR3 loop spans 15 amino acids. Deletions cut 1 base from V and 2 bases from J, with 12 bases between. CDR1 LNHDA and CDR2 SQIVND come from the germline V gene (reference sequence). CDR3: CASSIGEAQTYEQYF. Written as DNA, the CDR3 is TGTGCCAGTAGTATAGGAGAGGCCCAAACCTACGAGCAGTACTTC.

This sequence joins TRBV4-2 and TRBJ2-1; 8 bases line up with TRBD2. Trimming cost V 2 bases and J 6 bases; bases outside gene matches: 12. The germline V gene encodes CDR1 LGHNA and CDR2 YNFKEQ. The CDR3 contains 17 residues. The CDR3 sequence is CASSQTTRGGLFNEQFF. Written as DNA, the CDR3 is TGTGCCAGCAGCCAAACAACTCGGGGGGGCCTGTTCAATGAGCAGTTCTTC.

The V gene is TRBV5-1, the J gene TRBJ1-2; TRBD1 is a possible D gene (5 bases). The V end was cut by 0 bases, the J end by 8 bases, with 11 bases between. This CDR3 is built from 13 residues. Germline CDR1 SGHRS, CDR2 YFSETQ. The CDR3: CASSLEGDGGYTF. The CDR3 DNA reads TGCGCCAGCAGCTTGGAAGGGGATGGCGGCTACACCTTC.

V usage is TRBV2 and J usage is TRBJ2-3, with TRBD2 matching over 10 bases. Trimming took 3 bases from V and 9 from J; bases not matched to a gene: 9. This CDR3 is 15 amino acids long. Germline-derived CDR1 and CDR2 are SNHLY and FYNNEI. The CDR3 region is CASSEGLAKPRTQYF. In DNA form, the CDR3 reads TGTGCCAGCAGTGAGGGACTAGCGAAACCACGGACGCAGTATTTT.

This clone occurred a few times. The chain joins TRBV7-3 to TRBJ1-2; D unresolved. Trimming removed 1 base from V and 5 bases from J, with 8 bases in between. Germline V lookup: CDR1 SGHTA, CDR2 FQGTGA. The CDR3 spans 13 residues. The CDR3 DNA reads as TGTGCCAGCAGCTTAAATGGGCAGTATGGCTACACCTTC. Its translation is CASSLNGQYGYTF. Combining the CDR3 with reference TRBV7-3 and TRBJ1-2 gives the whole variable domain GAGVSQTPSNKVTEKGKYVELRCDPISGHTALYWYRQSLGQGPEFLIYFQGTGAADDSGLPNDRFFAVRPEGSVSTLKIQRTERGDSAVYLCASSLNGQYGYTFGSGTRLTVV.

This chain links TRBV3-1 (or the pseudogene TRBV3-2) with TRBJ1-6; D gene uncertain. The CDR3 is 14 amino acids. The V and J ends lost 3 bases and 9 bases respectively, with 12 bases between them. Germline-derived CDR1 and CDR2 are LGHDT and YNNKEL (reference sequence). In DNA, the CDR3 is TGTGCCAGCAGCCAGAAACACGGGAGTTCACCCCTCCACTTT. Its translation: CASSQKHGSSPLHF.

This chain connects TRBV5-8 to TRBJ1-2, with a tentative D call TRBD1 (5 bases). The V gene lost 4 bases and the J gene lost 6 bases, with 19 bases spanning the gap. Looked up from germline, CDR1 is SGHTS and CDR2 is YDEGEE. This CDR3 region has 15 residues. This chain's CDR3 is CASSRRGGRAHGYTF. CDR3 coding DNA: TGTGCCAGCAGCAGGCGGGGGGGTCGGGCCCATGGCTACACCTTC.

This clone has only one observation. The rearrangement uses TRBV21-1 and TRBJ1-4; TRBD1 was called by the table and not checked on the DNA. TRBV21-1 is assigned pseudogene status. This CDR3 comprises 18 residues. In nucleotides, the CDR3 is TGTGCCAGCAGCAAAGCGTTCGGGACACGTGCAACTAATGAAAAACTGTTTTTT. This encodes CASSKAFGTRATNEKLFF.

This sequence joins TRBV5-1 and TRBJ1-2; D perhaps matches TRBD1 (5 bases). With 2 bases removed from V and 4 bases from J, the gap between germline ends came to 9 bases. This CDR3 is 13 amino acids long. Germline CDR1 reads SGHRS; CDR2 reads YFSETQ. In DNA, the CDR3 is TGCGCCAGCAGCTTATCGGACACCTATGGCTACACCTTC. This translates into CASSLSDTYGYTF.

The genes are TRBV28 and TRBJ1-2; TRBD1 is a possible D gene (6 bases). Per the germline V gene, CDR1 is MDHEN and CDR2 is SYDVKM. Trimming pared 7 bases from V and 4 bases from J, leaving 16 bases between. The CDR3 length is 14 residues. CDR3 bases: TGTGCCAGCAATTCCTTAGGGGGTTCCTATGGCTACACCTTC. Translating gives CASNSLGGSYGYTF.

V usage is TRBV7-8 and J usage is TRBJ1-4, with D uncertain. The CDR3 sequence is 15 residues long. Trimming pared 5 bases from V and 8 bases from J, leaving 18 bases between. CDR1 is SGHVS, CDR2 FQNEAQ, per germline. DNA of the CDR3: TGTGCCAGCAGCCCGAGGGTGCCCCTAGGAGAAAAACTGTTTTTT. Translation gives CASSPRVPLGEKLFF. Full variable domain (missing parts from reference TRBV7-8 and TRBJ1-4): GAGVSQSPRYKVAKRGQDVALRCDPISGHVSLFWYQQALGQGPEFLTYFQNEAQLDKSGLPSDRFFAERPEGSVSTLKIQRTQQEDSAVYLCASSPRVPLGEKLFFGSGTQLSVL.

The chain uses TRBV29-1 and TRBJ2-6, with TRBD1 identical over 7 bases. Germline V gives CDR1 SQVTM, CDR2 ANQGSEA. Trimming at V came to 6 bases and at J to 3 bases, leaving 8 bases not matched to a gene. This CDR3 is 15 amino acids long. The CDR3, as DNA: TGCAGCGTGAACGGACAGGAACTTGGGGCCAACGTCCTGACTTTC. Translating gives CSVNGQELGANVLTF.